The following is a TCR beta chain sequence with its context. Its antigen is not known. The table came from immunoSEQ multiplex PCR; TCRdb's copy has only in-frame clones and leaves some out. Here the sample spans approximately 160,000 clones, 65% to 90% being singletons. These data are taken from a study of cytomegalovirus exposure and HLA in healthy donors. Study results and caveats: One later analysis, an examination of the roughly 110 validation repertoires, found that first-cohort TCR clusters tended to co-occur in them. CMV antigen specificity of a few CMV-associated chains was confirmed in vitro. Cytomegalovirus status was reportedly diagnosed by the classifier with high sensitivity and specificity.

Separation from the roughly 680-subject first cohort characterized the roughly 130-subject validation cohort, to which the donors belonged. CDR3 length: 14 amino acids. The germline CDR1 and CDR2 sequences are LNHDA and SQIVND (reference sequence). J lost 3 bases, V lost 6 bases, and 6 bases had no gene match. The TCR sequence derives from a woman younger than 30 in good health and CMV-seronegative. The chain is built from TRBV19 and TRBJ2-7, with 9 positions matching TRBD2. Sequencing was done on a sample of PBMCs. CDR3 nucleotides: TGTGCCAGTAGCCCGGGACTAGCCTACTACGAGCAGTACTTC. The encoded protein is CASSPGLAYYEQYF.